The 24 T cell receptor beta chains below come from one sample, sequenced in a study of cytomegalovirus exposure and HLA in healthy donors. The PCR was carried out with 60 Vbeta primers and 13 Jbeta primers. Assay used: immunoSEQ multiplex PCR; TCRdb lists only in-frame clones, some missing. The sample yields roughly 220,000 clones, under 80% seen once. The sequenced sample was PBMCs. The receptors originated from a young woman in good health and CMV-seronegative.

CDR3 loop: CASSWDRGPNEQFF. CDR3 DNA sequence: TGTGCCAGCAGCTGGGACAGGGGCCCTAATGAGCAGTTCTTC. The rearrangement links TRBV7-9 to TRBJ2-1; 10 positions match TRBD1. CDR1 and CDR2 from the germline V gene are SEHNR and FQNEAQ (reference sequence). V trimming: 4 bases; J trimming: 7 bases; junction bases outside the gene matches: 4. The CDR3 is 14 amino acids.

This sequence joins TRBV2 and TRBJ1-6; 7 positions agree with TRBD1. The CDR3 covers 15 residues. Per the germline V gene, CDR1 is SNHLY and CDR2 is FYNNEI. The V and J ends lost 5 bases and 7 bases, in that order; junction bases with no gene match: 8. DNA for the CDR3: TGTGCCAGCAGTTCCAGACAGGGTGGGAATTCACCCCTCCACTTT. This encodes CASSSRQGGNSPLHF. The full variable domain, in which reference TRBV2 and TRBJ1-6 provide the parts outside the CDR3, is EPEVTQTPSHQVTQMGQEVILRCVPISNHLYFYWYRQILGQKVEFLVSFYNNEISEKSEIFDDQFSVERPDGSNFTLKIRSTKLEDSAMYFCASSSRQGGNSPLHFGNGTRLTVT.

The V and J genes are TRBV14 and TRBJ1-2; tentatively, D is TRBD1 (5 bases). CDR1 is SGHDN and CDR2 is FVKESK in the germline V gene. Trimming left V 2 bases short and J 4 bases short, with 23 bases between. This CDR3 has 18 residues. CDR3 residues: CASSQTPSRPRESYGYTF. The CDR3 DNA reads TGTGCCAGCAGCCAAACCCCCTCTCGGCCCAGGGAATCCTATGGCTACACCTTC. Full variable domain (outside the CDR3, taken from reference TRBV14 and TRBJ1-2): EAGVTQFPSHSVIEKGQTVTLRCDPISGHDNLYWYRRVMGKEIKFLLHFVKESKQDESGMPNNRFLAERTGGTYSTLKVQPAELEDSGVYFCASSQTPSRPRESYGYTFGSGTRLTVV.

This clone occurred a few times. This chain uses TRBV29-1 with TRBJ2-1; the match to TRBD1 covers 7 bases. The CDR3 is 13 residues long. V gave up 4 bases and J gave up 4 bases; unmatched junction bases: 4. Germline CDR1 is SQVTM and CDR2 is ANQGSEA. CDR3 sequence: CSVAQGYYNEQFF. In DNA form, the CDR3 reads TGCAGCGTTGCACAGGGGTATTACAATGAGCAGTTCTTC.

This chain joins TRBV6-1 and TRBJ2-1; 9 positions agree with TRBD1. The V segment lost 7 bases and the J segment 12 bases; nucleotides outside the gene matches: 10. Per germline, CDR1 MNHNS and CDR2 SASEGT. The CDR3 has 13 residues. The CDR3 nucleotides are TGTGCCAGCAAGAGGACAGGGGACGTCTTGCAGTTCTTC. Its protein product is CASKRTGDVLQFF.

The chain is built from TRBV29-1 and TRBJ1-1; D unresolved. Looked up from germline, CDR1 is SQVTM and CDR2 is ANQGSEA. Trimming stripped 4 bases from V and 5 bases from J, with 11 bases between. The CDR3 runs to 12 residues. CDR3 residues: CSVALGETEAFF. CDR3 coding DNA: TGCAGCGTTGCTCTCGGGGAAACTGAAGCTTTCTTT.

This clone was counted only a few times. The CDR3, as DNA: TGTGCCAGCAGCAAGAAGCGGGACACTGAAGCTTTCTTT. This sequence encodes CASSKKRDTEAFF. The rearrangement uses TRBV9 and TRBJ1-1, with no clear D. Germline loops: CDR1 SGDLS, CDR2 YYNGEE. This CDR3 region has 13 residues. V shed 4 bases and J shed 3 bases, with 10 bases lying between them.

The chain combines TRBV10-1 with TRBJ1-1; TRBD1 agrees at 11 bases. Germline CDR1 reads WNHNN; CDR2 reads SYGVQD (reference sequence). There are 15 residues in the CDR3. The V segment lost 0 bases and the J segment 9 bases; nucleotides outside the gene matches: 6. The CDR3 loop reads CASSESGTGGFKAFF. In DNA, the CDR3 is TGCGCCAGCAGTGAGTCCGGGACAGGGGGATTTAAAGCTTTCTTT.

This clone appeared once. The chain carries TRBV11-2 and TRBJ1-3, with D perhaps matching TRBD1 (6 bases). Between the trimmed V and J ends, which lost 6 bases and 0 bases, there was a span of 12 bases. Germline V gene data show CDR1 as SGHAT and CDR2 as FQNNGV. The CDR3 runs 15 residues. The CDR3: CASRQDSGSGNTIYF. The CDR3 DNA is TGTGCCAGCAGGCAGGACAGCGGCTCTGGAAACACCATATATTTT.

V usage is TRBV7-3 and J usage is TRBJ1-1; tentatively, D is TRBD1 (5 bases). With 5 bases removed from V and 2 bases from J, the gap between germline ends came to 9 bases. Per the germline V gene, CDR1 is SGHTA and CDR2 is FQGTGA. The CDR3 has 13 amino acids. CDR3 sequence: CASSHQGNTEAFF. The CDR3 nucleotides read TGTGCCAGCAGCCACCAGGGTAACACTGAAGCTTTCTTT.

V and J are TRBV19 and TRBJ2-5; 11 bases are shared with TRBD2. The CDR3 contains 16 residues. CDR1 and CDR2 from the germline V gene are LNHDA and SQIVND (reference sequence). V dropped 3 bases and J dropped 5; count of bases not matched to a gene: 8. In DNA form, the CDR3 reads TGTGCCAGTAGTATCCTTCCTAGCGGGGGGCTGGAGACCCAGTACTTC. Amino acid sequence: CASSILPSGGLETQYF.

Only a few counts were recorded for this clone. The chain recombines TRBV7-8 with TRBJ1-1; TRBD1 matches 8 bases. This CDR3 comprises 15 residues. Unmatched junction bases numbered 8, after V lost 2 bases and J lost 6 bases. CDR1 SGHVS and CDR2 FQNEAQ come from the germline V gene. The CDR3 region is CASSLLPGGYSEAFF. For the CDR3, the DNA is TGTGCCAGCAGCTTATTACCAGGGGGCTACTCTGAAGCTTTCTTT.

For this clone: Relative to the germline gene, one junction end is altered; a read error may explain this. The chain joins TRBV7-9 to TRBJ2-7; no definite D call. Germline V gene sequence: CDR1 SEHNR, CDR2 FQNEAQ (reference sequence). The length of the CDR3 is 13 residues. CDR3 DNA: TGTTCCAGCAGCTTAGGGCCAGCCTACGAGCAGTACTTC. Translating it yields CSSSLGPAYEQYF.

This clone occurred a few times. The CDR3 is CASSSLSSDRGTQHF. The CDR3 DNA sequence: TGTGCCAGCAGTTCCCTTAGCTCGGACAGGGGGACCCAGCATTTT. The genes are TRBV27 and TRBJ1-5; 10 nucleotides agree with TRBD1. The CDR3 sequence is 15 residues long. Trimming took 4 bases from V and 11 from J; bases not matched to a gene: 11. Germline CDR1 reads MNHEY; CDR2 reads SMNVEV (reference sequence).

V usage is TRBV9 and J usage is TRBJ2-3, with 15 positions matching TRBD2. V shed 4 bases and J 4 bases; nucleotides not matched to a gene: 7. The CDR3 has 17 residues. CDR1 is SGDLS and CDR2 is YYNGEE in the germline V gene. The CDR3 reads CASSMTGLAGGSDTQYF. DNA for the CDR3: TGTGCCAGCAGCATGACGGGACTAGCGGGGGGATCAGATACGCAGTATTTT.

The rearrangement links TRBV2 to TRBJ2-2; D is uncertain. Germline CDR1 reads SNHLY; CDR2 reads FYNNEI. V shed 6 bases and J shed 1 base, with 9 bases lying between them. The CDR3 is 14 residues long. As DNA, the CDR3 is TGTGCCAGCAGGGGCAACCTGAACACCGGGGAGCTGTTTTTT. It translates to CASRGNLNTGELFF.

CDR3 sequence (DNA): TGTGCCAGCAGCTTGATGGAGAGTCAACTCCACTTT. Its translation: CASSLMESQLHF. The chain links TRBV11-2 to TRBJ1-6; the D is unclear. CDR1 and CDR2 (germline): SGHAT, FQNNGV. Between the trimmed V and J ends, which lost 3 bases and 16 bases, there was a span of 13 bases. CDR3 length equals 12 residues.

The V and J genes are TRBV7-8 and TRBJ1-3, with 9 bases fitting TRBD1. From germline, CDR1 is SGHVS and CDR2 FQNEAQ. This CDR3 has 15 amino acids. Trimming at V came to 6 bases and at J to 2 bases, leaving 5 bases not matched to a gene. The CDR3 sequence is CASRLRTGAGNTIYF. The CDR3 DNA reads TGTGCCAGCAGGTTAAGGACAGGGGCTGGAAACACCATATATTTT.

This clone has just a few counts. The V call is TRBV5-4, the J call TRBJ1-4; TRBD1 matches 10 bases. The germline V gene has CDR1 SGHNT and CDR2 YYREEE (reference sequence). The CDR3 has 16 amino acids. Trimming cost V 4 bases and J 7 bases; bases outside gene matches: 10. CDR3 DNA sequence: TGTGCCAGCAGCGCGTGGACAGGGGGTAAAGGTGAAAAACTGTTTTTT. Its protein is CASSAWTGGKGEKLFF.

CDR3 loop: CASSSGLFNEQFF. CDR3 coding DNA: TGTGCCAGCAGCTCGGGACTCTTCAATGAGCAGTTCTTC. The chain employs TRBV9 and TRBJ2-1; TRBD2 might be the D (6 bases). Germline CDR1 reads SGDLS; CDR2 reads YYNGEE. The ends were cut back, 4 bases at V and 6 bases at J, with 11 bases in the middle. The CDR3 sequence is 13 residues long.

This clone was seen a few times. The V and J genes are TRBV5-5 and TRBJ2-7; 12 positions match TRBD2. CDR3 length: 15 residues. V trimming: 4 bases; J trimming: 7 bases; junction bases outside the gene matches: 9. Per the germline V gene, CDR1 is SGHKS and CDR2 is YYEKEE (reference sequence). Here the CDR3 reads CASSPGLAGRREQYF. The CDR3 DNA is TGTGCCAGCAGCCCCGGACTAGCGGGACGTAGGGAGCAGTACTTC.

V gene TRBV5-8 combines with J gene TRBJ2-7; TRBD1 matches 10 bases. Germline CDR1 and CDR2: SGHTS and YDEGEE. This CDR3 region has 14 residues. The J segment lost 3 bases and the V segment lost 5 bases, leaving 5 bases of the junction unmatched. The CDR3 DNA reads TGTGCCAGCAGACTCCGGGACAGGGGCTACGAGCAGTACTTC. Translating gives CASRLRDRGYEQYF. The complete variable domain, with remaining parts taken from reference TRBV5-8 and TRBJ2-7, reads EAGVTQSPTHLIKTRGQQATLRCSPISGHTSVYWYQQALGLGLQFLLWYDEGEERNRGNFPPRFSGRQFPNYSSELNVNALELEDSALYLCASRLRDRGYEQYFGPGTRLTVT.

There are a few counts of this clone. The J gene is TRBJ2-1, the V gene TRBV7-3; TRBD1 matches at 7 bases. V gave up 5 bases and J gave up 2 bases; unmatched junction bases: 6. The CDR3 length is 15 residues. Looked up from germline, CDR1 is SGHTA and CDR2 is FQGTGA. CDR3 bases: TGTGCCAGCAGCACAGGGGTTACTCCCTACAATGAGCAGTTCTTC. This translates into CASSTGVTPYNEQFF.

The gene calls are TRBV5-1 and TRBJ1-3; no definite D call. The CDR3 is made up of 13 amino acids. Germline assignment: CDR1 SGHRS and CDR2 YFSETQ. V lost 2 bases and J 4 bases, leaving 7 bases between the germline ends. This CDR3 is CASSLGGGNTIYF. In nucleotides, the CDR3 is TGCGCCAGCAGCTTAGGCGGGGGAAACACCATATATTTT.